This entry is about one TCR beta chain. Its antigen remains unknown. TCRdb fed the 5' RACE reads into MiXCR, producing one record per CDR3 protein. The data contain 190,000 or so distinct CDR3 sequences, about a fifth of them seen just once; the ten biggest clones take up under 30%. This sample was included in a study of T-cell memory formation after mild COVID-19. In the study overall: Among the donors, TCR clusters were largely specific to each donor.

Whole-study results and caveats: Most CD4+ clones that shrank were in CM and EM, while CD8+ ones turned up in EMRA. Pre-infection memory contained some responding clones, which suggested that cross-reactive memory had joined.

V gave up 4 bases and J gave up 7 bases, with 19 bases separating them. Germline CDR1 is LNHNV and CDR2 is YYDKDF (reference sequence). The CDR3 totals 15 residues. The sequenced sample consisted of PBMCs or a T cell subset sorted from them (not recorded which). This chain connects TRBV15 to TRBJ1-1; no reliable D call. This receptor was identified in an adult woman who had mild COVID-19 (a few samples of this study predate the infection). Cell type and time point are not known. The CDR3 DNA follows: TGTGCCACCAGCAAGAGTCCGGTCCTGGGCTTTGAAGCTTTCTTT. This translates into CATSKSPVLGFEAFF.